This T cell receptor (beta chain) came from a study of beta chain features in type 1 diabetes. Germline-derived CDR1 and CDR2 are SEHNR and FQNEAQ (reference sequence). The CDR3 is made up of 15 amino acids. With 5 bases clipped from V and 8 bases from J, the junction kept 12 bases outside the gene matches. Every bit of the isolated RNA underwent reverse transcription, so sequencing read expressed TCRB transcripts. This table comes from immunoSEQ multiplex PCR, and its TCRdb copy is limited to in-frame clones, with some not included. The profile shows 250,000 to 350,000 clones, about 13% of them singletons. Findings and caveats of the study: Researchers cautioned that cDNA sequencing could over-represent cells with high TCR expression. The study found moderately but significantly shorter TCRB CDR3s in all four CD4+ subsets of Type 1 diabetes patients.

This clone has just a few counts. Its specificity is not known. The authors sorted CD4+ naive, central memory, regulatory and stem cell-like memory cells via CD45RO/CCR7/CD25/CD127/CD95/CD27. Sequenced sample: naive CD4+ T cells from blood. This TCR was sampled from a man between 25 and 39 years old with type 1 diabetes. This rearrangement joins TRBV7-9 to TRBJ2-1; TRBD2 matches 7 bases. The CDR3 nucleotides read TGTGCCAGCAGCCCAAGCCGGACTAGTGTCTATGAGCAGTTCTTC. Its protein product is CASSPSRTSVYEQFF.